Presented here are 19 T cell receptor beta chains from one specimen sequenced in a study of cytomegalovirus exposure and HLA in healthy donors. Amplification used 60 Vbeta primers and 13 Jbeta primers. Clones were read by immunoSEQ multiplex PCR, and TCRdb kept only the in-frame ones, dropping some. Of over 150,000 clones in the sample, about four fifths are singletons; the top ten hold approximately 2.3%. Source material: PBMCs. These receptors were collected from a male donor in good health and CMV-seronegative.

The rearrangement links TRBV19 to TRBJ2-5, with a possible D match to TRBD1 (6 bases). Trimming shortened V by 3 bases and J by 5 bases, and 16 bases separated the two germline ends. Germline CDR1 LNHDA, CDR2 SQIVND (reference sequence). The CDR3 sequence is 15 residues long. The CDR3, as DNA: TGTGCCAGTAGTATCGGCGGTCGGCAGGGGGAGACCCAGTACTTC. Translation gives CASSIGGRQGETQYF.

The V call is TRBV4-2, the J call TRBJ1-2, with a tentative D call TRBD1 (5 bases). The CDR3 runs 15 residues. Between the trimmed V and J ends, which lost 4 bases and 5 bases, there was a span of 17 bases. CDR1 and CDR2 from the germline V gene are LGHNA and YNFKEQ. Here the CDR3 DNA reads TGTGCCAGCAGCCTCCCGGACACTCGTCAATATGGCTACACCTTC. This encodes CASSLPDTRQYGYTF.

V and J are TRBV6-6 and TRBJ1-1; 9 nucleotides line up with TRBD1. This CDR3 spans 14 amino acids. Germline CDR1 and CDR2: MNHNY and SVGAGI (reference sequence). Trimming removed 7 bases from V and 2 bases from J; junction bases left unmatched: 5. CDR3 DNA: TGTGCCAGCACCGACAGGGGGAGAAACACTGAAGCTTTCTTT. It specifies CASTDRGRNTEAFF.

This chain joins TRBV30 and TRBJ2-5; a weak D match, TRBD1 (6 bases). Deletions cut 0 bases from V and 4 bases from J, with 12 bases between. CDR3 length: 14 residues. Germline V gene lookup returns CDR1 GTSNPN and CDR2 SVGIG (reference sequence). The CDR3 nucleotides are TGTGCCTGGAGTGTACCAGGGGTGGGAGAGACCCAGTACTTC. Its protein product is CAWSVPGVGETQYF.

The gene calls are TRBV6-5 and TRBJ1-2; 7 bases agree with TRBD1. The V gene's germline CDR1 is MNHEY and CDR2 SVGAGI. V was clipped by 6 bases and J by 7 bases; unmatched bases: 11. The CDR3 has 14 amino acids. CDR3 sequence: CASSHPPTGPGYTF. DNA of the CDR3: TGTGCCAGCAGCCACCCTCCGACAGGGCCTGGCTACACCTTC.

This sequence joins TRBV29-1 and TRBJ2-3; 11 positions agree with TRBD2. Germline CDR1 SQVTM, CDR2 ANQGSEA. With V trimmed by 6 bases and J by 2 bases, 4 bases remained unmatched. The CDR3 runs 14 residues. In nucleotides, the CDR3 is TGCAGCGTCACTAGCGGGGGAACCACAGATACGCAGTATTTT. This translates into CSVTSGGTTDTQYF.

The J gene is TRBJ2-7, the V gene TRBV4-3; D is possibly TRBD1 (5 bases). The length of the CDR3 is 14 residues. Germline loops: CDR1 LGHNA, CDR2 YSLEER. V was pared by 0 bases and J by 1 base, with 7 bases between. DNA of the CDR3: TGCGCCAGCAGCCAAGATCCAGGGTCCTACGAGCAGTACTTC. This encodes CASSQDPGSYEQYF.

V and J are TRBV28 and TRBJ2-7, with 10 bases lining up with TRBD2. Per germline, CDR1 MDHEN and CDR2 SYDVKM. The J segment lost 4 bases and the V segment lost 7 bases, leaving 13 bases of the junction unmatched. This CDR3 has 16 residues. CDR3 loop: CASTGLAEVGGYEQYF. The CDR3 bases are TGTGCCAGCACCGGACTAGCGGAGGTGGGGGGATACGAGCAGTACTTC.

This chain links TRBV6-1 with TRBJ2-7; 10 bases are shared with TRBD1. This CDR3 has 16 amino acids. The germline V gene has CDR1 MNHNS and CDR2 SASEGT. Trimming took 1 base from V and 2 from J; bases not matched to a gene: 5. Here the CDR3 reads CASSEGRGQGPYEQYF. CDR3 DNA: TGTGCCAGCAGTGAAGGGCGGGGACAGGGGCCCTACGAGCAGTACTTC.

The chain employs TRBV29-1 and TRBJ1-5; 11 nucleotides agree with TRBD1. The CDR3 is 15 amino acids. The trim removed 6 bases at V and 4 bases at J, leaving 8 bases unmatched. Germline CDR1 is SQVTM and CDR2 is ANQGSEA. The CDR3 bases are TGCAGCGTCAGTATCGGACAGGGGGCTAATCAGCCCCAGCATTTT. Protein: CSVSIGQGANQPQHF.

The V and J genes are TRBV18 and TRBJ1-1; no clear D. CDR3 size: 12 residues. The germline V gene has CDR1 KGHSH and CDR2 LQKENI. Deletions cut 4 bases from V and 7 bases from J, with 10 bases between. This CDR3 reads CASSQRDGEAFF. In DNA, the CDR3 is TGTGCCAGCTCACAGAGGGATGGTGAAGCTTTCTTT. Together with reference TRBV18 and TRBJ1-1, the CDR3 gives the full variable domain: NAGVMQNPRHLVRRRGQEARLRCSPMKGHSHVYWYRQLPEEGLKFMVYLQKENIIDESGMPKERFSAEFPKEGPSILRIQQVVRGDSAAYFCASSQRDGEAFFGQGTRLTVV.

The rearrangement links TRBV4-1 to TRBJ2-5; D is perhaps TRBD1 (5 bases). V was shortened by 3 bases and J by 5 bases, with 10 bases between the two germline ends. The germline gives CDR1 MGHRA, CDR2 YSYEKL. The CDR3 runs to 13 residues. The DNA for the CDR3 is TGCGCCAGCAGCCAGTATCCAGGGGAGACCCAGTACTTC. Its protein product is CASSQYPGETQYF.

The chain has TRBV5-4 and TRBJ2-6; perhaps TRBD2 as D (7 bases). Germline CDR1 reads SGHNT; CDR2 reads YYREEE (reference sequence). V lost 3 bases, J lost 2 bases, and 12 bases lay in between. This CDR3 region has 16 residues. CDR3 region: CASSSRGGPGANVLTF. The CDR3 DNA follows: TGTGCCAGCAGCTCCCGCGGGGGCCCTGGGGCCAACGTCCTGACTTTC.

This clone came up a few times. This rearrangement joins TRBV4-3 to TRBJ2-1, with 8 bases aligning to TRBD2. CDR3 length: 13 residues. CDR1 is LGHNA and CDR2 is YSLEER in the germline V gene. Germline trimming cut 8 bases from V and 6 bases from J; bases unmatched to any gene: 6. The CDR3 region has the DNA TGCGCCAGCGCGGTAGCGGGGTTCAATGAGCAGTTCTTC. Translated: CASAVAGFNEQFF.

The V gene is TRBV30, the J gene TRBJ2-5; 9 nucleotides agree with TRBD1. Per the germline V gene, CDR1 is GTSNPN and CDR2 is SVGIG (reference sequence). The CDR3 runs to 16 residues. V dropped 2 bases and J dropped 5; count of bases not matched to a gene: 12. CDR3 in amino acids: CAWSIGRTGAGETQYF. The CDR3 nucleotides read TGTGCCTGGAGTATCGGGAGGACAGGGGCTGGTGAGACCCAGTACTTC.

Only one count was recorded for this clone. The chain links TRBV15 to TRBJ1-2; D is unclear. Germline V lookup: CDR1 LNHNV, CDR2 YYDKDF (reference sequence). V was pared by 5 bases and J by 0 bases, with 10 bases between. CDR3 size: 14 residues. The CDR3 region is CATSHTKANYGYTF. CDR3 nucleotide sequence: TGTGCCACCAGCCACACGAAAGCTAACTATGGCTACACCTTC.

A few counts support this clone. The genes are TRBV7-9 and TRBJ2-2; the D is unclear. This CDR3 contains 15 residues. Between the trimmed V and J ends, which lost 1 base and 7 bases, there was a span of 13 bases. CDR1 and CDR2 from the germline V gene are SEHNR and FQNEAQ (reference sequence). The CDR3 reads CASSLVPQAGGELFF. DNA for the CDR3: TGTGCCAGCAGCTTAGTCCCCCAGGCCGGCGGGGAGCTGTTTTTT.

This clone was counted only a few times. The rearrangement uses TRBV4-3 and TRBJ1-1; 9 nucleotides agree with TRBD1. The CDR3 is 15 amino acids. Germline loops: CDR1 LGHNA, CDR2 YSLEER. The trim removed 4 bases at V and 10 bases at J, leaving 13 bases unmatched. CDR3 amino acids: CASSRDTGQGGGAFF. CDR3 nucleotide sequence: TGCGCCAGCAGCCGAGATACGGGACAGGGAGGTGGAGCTTTCTTT.

The V call is TRBV5-1, the J call TRBJ1-1; TRBD1 matches at 7 bases. The CDR3 is made up of 14 amino acids. The trim removed 3 bases at V and 4 bases at J, leaving 6 bases unmatched. Germline V lookup: CDR1 SGHRS, CDR2 YFSETQ. CDR3: CASSSEGAVTEAFF. The CDR3, as DNA: TGCGCCAGCAGCTCGGAGGGGGCGGTCACTGAAGCTTTCTTT.